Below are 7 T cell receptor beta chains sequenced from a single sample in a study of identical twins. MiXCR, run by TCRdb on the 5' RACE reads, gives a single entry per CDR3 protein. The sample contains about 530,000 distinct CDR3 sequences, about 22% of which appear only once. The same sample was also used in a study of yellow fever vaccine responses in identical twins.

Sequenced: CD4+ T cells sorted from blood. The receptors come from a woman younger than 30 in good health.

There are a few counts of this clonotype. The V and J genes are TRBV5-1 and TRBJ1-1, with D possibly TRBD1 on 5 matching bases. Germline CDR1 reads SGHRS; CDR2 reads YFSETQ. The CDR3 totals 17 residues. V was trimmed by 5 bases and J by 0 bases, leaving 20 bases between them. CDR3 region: CASRRGTGGLMNTEAFF. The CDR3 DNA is TGCGCCAGCAGGAGGGGCACAGGAGGCCTTATGAACACTGAAGCTTTCTTT.

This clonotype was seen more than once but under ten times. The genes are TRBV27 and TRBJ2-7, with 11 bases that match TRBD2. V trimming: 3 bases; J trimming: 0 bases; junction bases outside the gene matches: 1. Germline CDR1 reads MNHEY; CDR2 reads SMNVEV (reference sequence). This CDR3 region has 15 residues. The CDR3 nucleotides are TGTGCCAGCAGTTTCGGACTAGCGGGCTCCTACGAGCAGTACTTC. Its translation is CASSFGLAGSYEQYF.

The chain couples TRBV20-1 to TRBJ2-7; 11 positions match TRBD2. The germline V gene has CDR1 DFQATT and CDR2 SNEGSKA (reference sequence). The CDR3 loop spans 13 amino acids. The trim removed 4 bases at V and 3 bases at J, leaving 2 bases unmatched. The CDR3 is CSAKGLADYEQYF. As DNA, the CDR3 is TGCAGTGCTAAGGGACTAGCGGACTACGAGCAGTACTTC.

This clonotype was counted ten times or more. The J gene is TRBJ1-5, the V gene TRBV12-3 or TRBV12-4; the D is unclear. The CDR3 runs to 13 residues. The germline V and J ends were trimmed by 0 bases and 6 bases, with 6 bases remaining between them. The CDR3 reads CASSLAVGQPQHF. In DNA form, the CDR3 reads TGTGCCAGCAGTTTAGCGGTAGGTCAGCCCCAGCATTTT.

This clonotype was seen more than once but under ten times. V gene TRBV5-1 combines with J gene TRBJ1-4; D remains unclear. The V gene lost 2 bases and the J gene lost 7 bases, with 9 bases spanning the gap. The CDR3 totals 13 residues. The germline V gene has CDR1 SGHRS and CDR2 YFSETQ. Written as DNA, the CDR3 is TGCGCCAGCAGCTTCATTAGCGGTGAAAAACTGTTTTTT. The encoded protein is CASSFISGEKLFF.

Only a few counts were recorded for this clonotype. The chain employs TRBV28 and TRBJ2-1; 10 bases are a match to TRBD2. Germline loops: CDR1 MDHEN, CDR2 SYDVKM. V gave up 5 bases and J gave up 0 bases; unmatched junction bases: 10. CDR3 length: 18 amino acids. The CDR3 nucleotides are TGTGCCAGCAGTCCCGCTAGCGGGGGACTCAGCTCCTACAATGAGCAGTTCTTC. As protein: CASSPASGGLSSYNEQFF.

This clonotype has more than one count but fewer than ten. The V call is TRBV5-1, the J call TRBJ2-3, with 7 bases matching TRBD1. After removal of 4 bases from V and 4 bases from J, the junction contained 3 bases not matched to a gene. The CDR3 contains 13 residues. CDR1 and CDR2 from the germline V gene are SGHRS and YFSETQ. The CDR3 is CASSETGADTQYF. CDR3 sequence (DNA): TGCGCCAGCAGCGAAACAGGGGCAGATACGCAGTATTTT. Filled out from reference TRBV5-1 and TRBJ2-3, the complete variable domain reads KAGVTQTPRYLIKTRGQQVTLSCSPISGHRSVSWYQQTPGQGLQFLFEYFSETQRNKGNFPGRFSGRQFSNSRSEMNVSTLELGDSALYLCASSETGADTQYFGPGTRLTVL.